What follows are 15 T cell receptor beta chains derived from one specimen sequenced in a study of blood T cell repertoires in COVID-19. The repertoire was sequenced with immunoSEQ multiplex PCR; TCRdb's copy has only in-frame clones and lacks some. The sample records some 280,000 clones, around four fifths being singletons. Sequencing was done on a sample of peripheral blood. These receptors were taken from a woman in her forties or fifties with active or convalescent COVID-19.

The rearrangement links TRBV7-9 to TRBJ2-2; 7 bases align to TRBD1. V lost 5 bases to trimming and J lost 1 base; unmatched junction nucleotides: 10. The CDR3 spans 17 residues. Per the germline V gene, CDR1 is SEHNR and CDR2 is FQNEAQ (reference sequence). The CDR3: CASSSLDRVKNTGELFF. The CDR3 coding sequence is TGTGCCAGCAGCAGCCTCGACAGGGTCAAGAACACCGGGGAGCTGTTTTTT.

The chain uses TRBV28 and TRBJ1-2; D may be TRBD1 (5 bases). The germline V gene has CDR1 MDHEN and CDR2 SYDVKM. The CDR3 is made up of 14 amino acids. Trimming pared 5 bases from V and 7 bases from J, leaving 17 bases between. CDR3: CASSPAGAGGGYTF. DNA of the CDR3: TGTGCCAGCAGTCCCGCCGGGGCCGGGGGTGGCTACACCTTC.

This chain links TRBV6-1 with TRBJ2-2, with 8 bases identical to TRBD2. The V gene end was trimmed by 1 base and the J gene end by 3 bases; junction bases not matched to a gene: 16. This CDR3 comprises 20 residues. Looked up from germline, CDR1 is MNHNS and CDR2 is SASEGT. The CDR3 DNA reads TGTGCCAGCAGTGAAGAAGAAGGGTTGAGGCTAGCGGGCCACACCGGGGAGCTGTTTTTT. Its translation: CASSEEEGLRLAGHTGELFF.

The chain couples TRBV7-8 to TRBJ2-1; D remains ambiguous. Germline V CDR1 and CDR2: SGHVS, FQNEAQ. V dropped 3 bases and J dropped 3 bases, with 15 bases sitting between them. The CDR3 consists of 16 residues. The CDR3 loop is CASSFIPAQVYNEQFF. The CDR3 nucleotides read TGTGCCAGCAGCTTTATCCCGGCCCAGGTCTACAATGAGCAGTTCTTC.

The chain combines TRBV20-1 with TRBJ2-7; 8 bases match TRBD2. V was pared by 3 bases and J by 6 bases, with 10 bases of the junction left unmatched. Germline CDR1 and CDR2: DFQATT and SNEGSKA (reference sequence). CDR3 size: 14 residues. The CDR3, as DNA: TGCAGTGCTAGTGGGGGGACTAGATTCGGCGAGCAGTACTTC. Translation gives CSASGGTRFGEQYF.

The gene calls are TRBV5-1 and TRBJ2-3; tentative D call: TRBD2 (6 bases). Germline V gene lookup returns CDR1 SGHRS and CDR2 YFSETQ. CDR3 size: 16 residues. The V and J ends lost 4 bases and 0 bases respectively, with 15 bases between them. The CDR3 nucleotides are TGCGCCAGCAGCCGAGGGATAGCGGATAGCACAGATACGCAGTATTTT. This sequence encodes CASSRGIADSTDTQYF.

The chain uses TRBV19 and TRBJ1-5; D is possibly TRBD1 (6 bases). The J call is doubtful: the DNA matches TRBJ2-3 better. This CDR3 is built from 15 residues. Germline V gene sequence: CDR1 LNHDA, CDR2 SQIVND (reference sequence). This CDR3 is CASSMDRGWGQPQYF. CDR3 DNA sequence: TGTGCCAGTAGTATGGACAGAGGTTGGGGTCAGCCCCAGTATTTT.

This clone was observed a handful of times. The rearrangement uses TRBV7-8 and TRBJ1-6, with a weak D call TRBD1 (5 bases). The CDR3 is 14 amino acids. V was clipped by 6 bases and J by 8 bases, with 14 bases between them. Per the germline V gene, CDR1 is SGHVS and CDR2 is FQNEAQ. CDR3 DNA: TGTGCCAGCAGATCGGCAGGGCCCTATTCACCCCTCCACTTT. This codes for CASRSAGPYSPLHF.

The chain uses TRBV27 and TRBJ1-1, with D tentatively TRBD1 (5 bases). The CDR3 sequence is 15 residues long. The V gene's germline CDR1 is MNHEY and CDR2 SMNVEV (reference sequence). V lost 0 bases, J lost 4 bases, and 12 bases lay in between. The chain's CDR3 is CASSLSVGGGTEAFF. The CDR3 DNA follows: TGTGCCAGCAGTTTATCGGTTGGGGGGGGCACTGAAGCTTTCTTT.

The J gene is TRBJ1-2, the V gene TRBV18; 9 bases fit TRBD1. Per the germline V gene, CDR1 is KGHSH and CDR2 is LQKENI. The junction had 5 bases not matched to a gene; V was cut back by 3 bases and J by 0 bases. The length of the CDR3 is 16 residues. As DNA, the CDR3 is TGTGCCAGCTCACCTGACAGGACAGGGGCTAACTATGGCTACACCTTC. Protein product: CASSPDRTGANYGYTF.

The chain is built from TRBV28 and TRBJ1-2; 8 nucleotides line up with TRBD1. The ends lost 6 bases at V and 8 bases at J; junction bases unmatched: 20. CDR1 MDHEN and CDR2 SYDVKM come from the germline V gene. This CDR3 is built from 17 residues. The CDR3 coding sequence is TGTGCCAGCAGCCTCATCTCCGACAGGGGATTTCCTAGGGGCTACACCTTC. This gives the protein CASSLISDRGFPRGYTF.

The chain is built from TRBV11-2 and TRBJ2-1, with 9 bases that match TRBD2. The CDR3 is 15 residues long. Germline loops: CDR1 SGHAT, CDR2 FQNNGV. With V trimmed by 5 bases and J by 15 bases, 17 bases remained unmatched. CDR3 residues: CASSPRAASGDEAFF. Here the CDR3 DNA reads TGTGCCAGCAGCCCCCGGGCGGCTAGCGGGGACGAGGCGTTCTTC.

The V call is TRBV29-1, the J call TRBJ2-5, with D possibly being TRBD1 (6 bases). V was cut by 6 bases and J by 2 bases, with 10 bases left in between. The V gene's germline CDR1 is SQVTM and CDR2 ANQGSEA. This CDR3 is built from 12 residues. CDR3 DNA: TGCAGCGTGGCGGACAGTCAAGAGACCCAGTACTTC. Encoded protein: CSVADSQETQYF.

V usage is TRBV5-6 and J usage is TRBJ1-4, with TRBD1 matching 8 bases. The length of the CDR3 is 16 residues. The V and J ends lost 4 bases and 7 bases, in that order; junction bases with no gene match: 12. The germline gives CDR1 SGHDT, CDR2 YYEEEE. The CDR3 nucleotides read TGTGCCAGCAGCCTACTTGACAGGGGAGGCGGTGAAAAACTGTTTTTT. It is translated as CASSLLDRGGGEKLFF.

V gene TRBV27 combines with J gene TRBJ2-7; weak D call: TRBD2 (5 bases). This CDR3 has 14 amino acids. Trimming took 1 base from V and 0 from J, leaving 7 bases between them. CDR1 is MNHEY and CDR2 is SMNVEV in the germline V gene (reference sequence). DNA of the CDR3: TGTGCCAGCAGTTTATTCGGGGACTCCTACGAGCAGTACTTC. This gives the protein CASSLFGDSYEQYF.